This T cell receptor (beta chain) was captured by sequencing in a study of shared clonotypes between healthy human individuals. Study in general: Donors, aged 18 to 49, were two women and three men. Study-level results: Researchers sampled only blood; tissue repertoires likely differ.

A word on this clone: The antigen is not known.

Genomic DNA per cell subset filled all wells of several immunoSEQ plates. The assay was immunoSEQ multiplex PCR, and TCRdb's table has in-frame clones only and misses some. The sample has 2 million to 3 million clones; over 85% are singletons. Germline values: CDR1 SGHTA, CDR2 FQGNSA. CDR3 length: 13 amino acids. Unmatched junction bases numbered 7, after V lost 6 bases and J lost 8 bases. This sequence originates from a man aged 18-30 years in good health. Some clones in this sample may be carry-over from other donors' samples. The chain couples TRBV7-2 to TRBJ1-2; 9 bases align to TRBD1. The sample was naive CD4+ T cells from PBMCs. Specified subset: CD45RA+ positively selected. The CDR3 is CASRFGQGLGYTF. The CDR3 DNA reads TGTGCCAGCAGGTTTGGACAGGGGTTGGGCTACACCTTC.